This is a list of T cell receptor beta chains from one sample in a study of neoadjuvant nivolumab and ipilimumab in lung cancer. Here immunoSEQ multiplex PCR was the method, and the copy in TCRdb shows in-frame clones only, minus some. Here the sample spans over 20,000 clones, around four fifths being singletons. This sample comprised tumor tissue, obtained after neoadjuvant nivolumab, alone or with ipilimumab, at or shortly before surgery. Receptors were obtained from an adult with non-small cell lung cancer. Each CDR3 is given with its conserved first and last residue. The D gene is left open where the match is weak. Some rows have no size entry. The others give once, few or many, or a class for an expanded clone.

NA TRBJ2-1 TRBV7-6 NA TGTGCCAGCAGCTTAGTGTCCCCGTCTGAGCAGTTCTTC CASSLVSPSEQFF
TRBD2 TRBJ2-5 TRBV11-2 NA TGTGCCAGCAGCCCCTGGGGACTAGCGGGAGTAGAGACCCAGTACTTC CASSPWGLAGVETQYF
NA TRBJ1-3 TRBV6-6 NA TGTGCCAGCAGACCATTCGGCTCTGGAAACACCATATATTTT CASRPFGSGNTIYF
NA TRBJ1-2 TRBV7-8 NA TGTGCCAGCAGCGACCCTAAGACGGACGTTTTTGGCTACACCTTC CASSDPKTDVFGYTF
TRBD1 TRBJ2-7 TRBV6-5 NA TGTGCCAGCAGTTTATCAGGGGGCGCGGGGTACGAGCAGTACTTC CASSLSGGAGYEQYF
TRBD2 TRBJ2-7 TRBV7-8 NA TGTGCCAGCAGCCTCTGGAGCGGGAGGTCCTACGAGCAGTACTTC CASSLWSGRSYEQYF
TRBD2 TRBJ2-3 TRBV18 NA TGTGCCAGCTCACCAAAGACTAGCGCTAGCACAGATACGCAGTATTTT CASSPKTSASTDTQYF
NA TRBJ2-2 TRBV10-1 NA TGCGCCAGCAGTGATCGAGGGAGTACCGGGGAGCTGTTTTTT CASSDRGSTGELFF
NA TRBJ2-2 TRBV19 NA TGTGCCAGTAGTATTCTGCGAGGCAGCGGGGAGCTGTTTTTT CASSILRGSGELFF
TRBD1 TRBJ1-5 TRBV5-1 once TGCGCCAGCAGGCCCGGGACAGCCCCTAATCAGCCCCAGCATTTT CASRPGTAPNQPQHF
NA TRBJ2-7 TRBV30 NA TGTGCCTGGAGTGTACCCACAGGTGGGGGCTACGAGCAGTACTTC CAWSVPTGGGYEQYF
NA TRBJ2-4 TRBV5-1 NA TGCGCCAGCAGCCCACAGGAACTCATAGCCAAAAACATTCAGTACTTC CASSPQELIAKNIQYF
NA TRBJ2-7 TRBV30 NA TGTGCCTGGAGTGTACGTCGTTTCCAGCGCGAGCAGTACTTC CAWSVRRFQREQYF
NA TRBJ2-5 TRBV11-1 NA TGTGCCAGCAGCTCGATACACAGTGGGCTTTTAGTGGAGACCCAGTACTTC CASSSIHSGLLVETQYF
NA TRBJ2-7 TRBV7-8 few TGTGCCAGCAGCTTATTGGCAGGCCAAGGGGAGCAGTACTTC CASSLLAGQGEQYF
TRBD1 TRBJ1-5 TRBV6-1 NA TGTGCCAGCAGTGAGATTGACAGGGCGCCCCAGCATTTT CASSEIDRAPQHF
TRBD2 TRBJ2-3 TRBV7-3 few TGTGCCAGCAGCTCCTTTAGCGGGAGCACAGATACGCAGTATTTT CASSSFSGSTDTQYF
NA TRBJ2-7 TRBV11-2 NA TGTGCCAGCAGCTCCCACGGTGGCGGCCCACACTCCTACGAGCAGTACTTC CASSSHGGGPHSYEQYF
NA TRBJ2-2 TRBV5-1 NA TGCGCCAGCAGCTTGGCCCCAGGGAGGACCGGGGAGCTGTTTTTT CASSLAPGRTGELFF
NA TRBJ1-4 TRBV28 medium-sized TGTGCCAGCCGACCAGAAGGGGGAGGTGAAAAACTGTTTTTT CASRPEGGGEKLFF
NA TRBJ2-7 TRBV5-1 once TGCGCCAGTCCCACCGGGACGCCGGGTTACGAGCAGTACTTC CASPTGTPGYEQYF
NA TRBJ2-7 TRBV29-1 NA TGCAGCGTTAAGGTCAGCCTCTACGAGCAGTACTTC CSVKVSLYEQYF
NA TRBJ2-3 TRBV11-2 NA TGTGCCAGCAGCATTAGACTAGAAAGCACAGATACGCAGTATTTT CASSIRLESTDTQYF
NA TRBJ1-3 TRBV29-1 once TGCAGCGTGCAAGGAACCTCCTCTGGAAACACCATATATTTT CSVQGTSSGNTIYF
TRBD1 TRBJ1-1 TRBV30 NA TGTGCCTGGAGTGAAACAGGGGTAACTTTCTTT CAWSETGVTFF
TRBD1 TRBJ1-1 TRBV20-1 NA TGCAGTGCCCAGGGGGACACTGAAGCTTTCTTT CSAQGDTEAFF
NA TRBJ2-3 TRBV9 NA TGTGCCAGCAGCAGCGGAACCGCGAAAACCACAGATACGCAGTATTTT CASSSGTAKTTDTQYF
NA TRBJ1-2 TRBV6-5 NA TGTGCCAGCAGTTACAGCAGAGCCTACTATGGCTACACCTTC CASSYSRAYYGYTF
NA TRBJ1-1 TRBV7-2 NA TGTGCCAGCAGCTTAGGGATCAGGGGAATGAACACTGAAGCTTTCTTT CASSLGIRGMNTEAFF
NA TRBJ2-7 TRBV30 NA TGTGCCTGGAGTGTACGGAGGGAGTTCGAGCAGTACTTC CAWSVRREFEQYF
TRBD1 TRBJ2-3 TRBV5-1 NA TGCGCCAGCAGCTTAGGACAGGGATTTACAGATACGCAGTATTTT CASSLGQGFTDTQYF
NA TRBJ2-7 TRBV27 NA TGTGCCAGCAGCCCCTTCGGTCGTCGCGAGCAGTACTTC CASSPFGRREQYF
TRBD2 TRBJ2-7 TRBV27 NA TGTGCCAGCAAGGAGCGGGGAAGGGGCTACGAGCAGTACTTC CASKERGRGYEQYF
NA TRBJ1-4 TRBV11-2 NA TGTGCCAGCAGCTTCGGATCTAATGAAAAACTGTTTTTT CASSFGSNEKLFF
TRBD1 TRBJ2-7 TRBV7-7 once TGTGCCAGCAGCTTAGTTCCTGGACAGGGAACCGAGCAGTACTTC CASSLVPGQGTEQYF
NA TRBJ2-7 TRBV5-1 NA TGCGCCAGCAGCCTAAGACAGGAGAACTACGAGCAGTACTTC CASSLRQENYEQYF
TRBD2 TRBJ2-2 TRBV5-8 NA TGTGCCAGCAGCTCCGGGGGGACCGCGAACACCGGGGAGCTGTTTTTT CASSSGGTANTGELFF
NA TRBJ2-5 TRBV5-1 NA TGCGCCAGCAGCTTGGAAGGCTTTCAAGAGACCCAGTACTTC CASSLEGFQETQYF
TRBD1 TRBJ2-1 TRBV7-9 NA TGTGCCAGCAGCTCGACCCGACAGGGGAACAATGAGCAGTTCTTC CASSSTRQGNNEQFF
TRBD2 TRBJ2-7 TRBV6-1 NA TGTGCCAGCAGTGGGGGACTAGCGGGTTCCTCCTACGAGCAGTACTTC CASSGGLAGSSYEQYF
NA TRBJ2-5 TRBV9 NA TGTGCCAGCAGCGTTAGCAGGGAAGAGACCCAGTACTTC CASSVSREETQYF
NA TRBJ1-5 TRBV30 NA TGTGCCTGGAGTGTGAGTGATAATCAGCCCCAGCATTTT CAWSVSDNQPQHF
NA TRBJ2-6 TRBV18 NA TGTGCCAGCTCACCTTCAGTGGGTGAAGGCTGGGCCAACGTCCTGACTTTC CASSPSVGEGWANVLTF
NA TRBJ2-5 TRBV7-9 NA TGTGCCAGCAGCTTAAAGATAGAGACCCAGTACTTC CASSLKIETQYF
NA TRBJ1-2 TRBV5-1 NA TGCGCCAGCAGCTCCCCGGGACAACTGACCTACACCTTC CASSSPGQLTYTF
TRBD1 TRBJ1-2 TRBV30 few TGTGCCTGGAGAGGAGGGGGCGTTTATGGCTACACCTTC CAWRGGGVYGYTF